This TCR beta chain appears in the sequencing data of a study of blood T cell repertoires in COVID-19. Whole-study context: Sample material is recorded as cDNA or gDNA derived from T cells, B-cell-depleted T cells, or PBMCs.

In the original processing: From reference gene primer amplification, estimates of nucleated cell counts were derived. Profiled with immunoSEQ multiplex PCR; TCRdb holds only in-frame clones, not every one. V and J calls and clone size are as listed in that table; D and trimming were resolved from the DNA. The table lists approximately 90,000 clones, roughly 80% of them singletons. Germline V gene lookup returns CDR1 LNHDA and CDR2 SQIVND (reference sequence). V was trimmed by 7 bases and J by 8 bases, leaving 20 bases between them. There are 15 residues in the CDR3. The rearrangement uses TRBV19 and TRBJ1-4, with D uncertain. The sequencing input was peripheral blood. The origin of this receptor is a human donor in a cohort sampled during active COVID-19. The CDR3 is CASTTPGGLGEKLFF. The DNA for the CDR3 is TGTGCCAGTACCACCCCCGGCGGGTTGGGGGAAAAACTGTTTTTT.